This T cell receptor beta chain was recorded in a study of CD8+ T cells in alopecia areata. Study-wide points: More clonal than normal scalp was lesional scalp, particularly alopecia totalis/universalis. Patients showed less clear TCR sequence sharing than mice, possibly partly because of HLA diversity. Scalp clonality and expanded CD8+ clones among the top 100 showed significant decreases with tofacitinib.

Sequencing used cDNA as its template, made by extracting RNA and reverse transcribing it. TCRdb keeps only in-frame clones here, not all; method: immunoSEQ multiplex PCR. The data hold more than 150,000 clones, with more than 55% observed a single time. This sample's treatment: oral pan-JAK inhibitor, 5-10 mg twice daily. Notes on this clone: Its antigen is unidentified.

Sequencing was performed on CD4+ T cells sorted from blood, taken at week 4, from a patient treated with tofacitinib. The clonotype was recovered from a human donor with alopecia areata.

The CDR3 DNA follows: TGTGCCAGCAGCGCCCTGGGGGGTGTTCAAGAGACCCAGTACTTC. Translation: CASSALGGVQETQYF. The rearrangement links TRBV9 to TRBJ2-5, with TRBD2 as a possible D gene (6 bases). Per germline, CDR1 SGDLS and CDR2 YYNGEE. The CDR3 totals 15 residues. V was clipped by 3 bases and J by 2 bases, with 14 bases between them.